This T cell receptor (beta chain) originates from a study of radiation and T cells in renal cell carcinoma. Time point noted: baseline pretreatment blood. Treatment described: 15 Gy SBRT to primary tumor, nephrectomy 4 weeks later. The tumor was a clear cell renal cell carcinoma. Assay used: immunoSEQ multiplex PCR; TCRdb lists only in-frame clones, some missing. In the table there are 100,000 to 150,000 clones, around 83% of which are singletons. The receptor's source is an older woman with renal cell carcinoma. This specimen consisted of blood, obtained from a patient whose treatment included radiotherapy and nephrectomy.

CDR3 in DNA: TGCGCCAGCAGCTTGGCACAGGGGTCACAAAACATTCAGTACTTC. Its protein is CASSLAQGSQNIQYF. The V call is TRBV5-1, the J call TRBJ2-4; TRBD1 matches 7 bases. V trimming: 0 bases; J trimming: 5 bases; junction bases outside the gene matches: 5. Germline CDR1 and CDR2: SGHRS and YFSETQ. CDR3 length: 15 residues.